This T cell receptor (beta chain) derives from a study of blood T cell repertoires in COVID-19. Study-level background: PBMCs, B-cell-depleted T cells, or T cells were the source of the cDNA or gDNA that made up the material.

Trimming took off 3 bases at V and 6 bases at J, with 14 bases between the two ends. Germline CDR1 is DFQATT and CDR2 is SNEGSKA (reference sequence). This CDR3 comprises 13 residues. TCRdb's table, derived via immunoSEQ multiplex PCR, lists solely in-frame clones and lacks some. The repertoire holds roughly 130,000 clones, about four fifths seen once, with about 4.5% in the top ten. V and J are TRBV20-1 and TRBJ1-2; D gene ambiguous. The material sequenced was peripheral blood. The sequence was collected from a woman between 65 and 79 years old with acute or convalescent COVID-19. CDR3 bases: TGCAGTGCTAGTGTGGAGGGATCGGATGGCTACACCTTC. As protein: CSASVEGSDGYTF.